This T cell receptor beta chain was found in a study of Ad26.COV2.S vaccination and SARS-CoV-2 variants (dated by TCRdb to 2020 to 2022). About the investigation overall: Donors in the vaccine arm were drawn from COV1001, a multicentre, randomized, double-blind, placebo-controlled phase I-IIa trial testing Ad26.COV2.S in healthy adults. Dosing of Ad26.COV2.S was intramuscular, at either 5x10^10 or 1x10^11 viral particles, delivered as one shot or as two shots spaced 56 days apart. The specificity and breadth of SARS-CoV-2-reactive T cell receptors after Ad26.COV2.S vaccination were assessed by TCRbeta repertoire sequencing. A total of 32 samples were included in the TCR-sequenced set, comprising some 20 Ad26.COV2.S vaccine recipients, 5 placebo recipients and 8 SARS-CoV-2 convalescent individuals. Trial participants were randomized into five groups of five, in which low-dose or high-dose Ad26.COV2.S was given once or twice, or placebo was given on both occasions. Blinding of investigators to trial group allocation was maintained during experiments and outcome assessment. The paper's findings and limits, for the study overall: According to the authors, total T cell responses may have been underestimated by the TCR breadth and depth analyses. Higher spike-specific TCR breadth was observed in Ad26.COV2.S recipients than in placebo recipients (P = 0.0014). Substantial breadth of spike-specific CD8+ and CD4+ T cell responses was reported after vaccination. Vaccine and placebo recipients had comparable non-spike TCR breadth, which fits with the vaccine containing only spike. The study lacked the statistical power to compare responses across vaccine doses or regimens.

The immunoSEQ Assay was used to sequence TCRbeta CDR3 regions. After extraction, genomic DNA underwent amplification by bias-controlled multiplex PCR, followed by high-throughput sequencing. The source study handled its data this way. To quantify the absolute abundance of each unique TCRbeta CDR3 region, sequences were collapsed and filtered. T cell fraction was estimated by normalizing TCRbeta template counts to usable DNA, with usable DNA measured through amplification of reference genes found in all nucleated cells. Repertoire TCRs were annotated as SARS-CoV-2-specific when V gene, CDR3 amino acid sequence and J gene were exactly matched to a known reactive TCR set. MIRA supplied the reference SARS-CoV-2 TCR set, which was filtered for enrichment in COVID-19-positive ImmuneCODE repertoires so that public or cross-reactive TCRs were removed. Based on the MIRA antigens, annotated TCRs were further analysed at the level of specific ORF or position within ORF. Depth was the summed frequency of annotated unique rearrangements, while breadth was defined as annotated unique rearrangements over total unique productive rearrangements. TCR breadth was compared between groups using two-sided Wilcoxon rank-sum tests. The source is immuneACCESS, and TCRdb retained only in-frame sequences with V and J called. Part of the clones is not carried over; for the studies checked, unresolved V genes explain less than half of this, and the remainder is unexplained. For V, J and clone size, that table is used; D and trimming come from the DNA. This sample has about 320,000 clones in its table, and about 82% of those were observed once. Around 1.9% of the sample is held by the ten biggest clonotypes.

About this clone: Its target antigen remains unknown. No clone much larger than this one lies a single base away; base qualities are absent.

The treatment or condition label, read with the paper, signifies: around 19 received Ad26.COV2.S at low or high dose, single or two shots; several received placebo; per-sample allocation not given. For vaccine and placebo recipients, repertoires were sequenced using samples collected on day 63 after the first injection. In Cohort 1b, about two dozen adults aged 18-55 years were enrolled at a single site in Boston, USA, between 29 July and 7 August 2020. As a vaccine, Ad26.COV2.S was a replication-incompetent adenovirus type 26 vector that expressed a prefusion-stabilized SARS-CoV-2 spike protein derived from the original Wuhan strain. Including cysteine and phenylalanine, the CDR3 has 18 amino acids. The retained sequence is limited to the CDR3, 54 bases, with the frame set at the first base. V trim: 1 base; J trim: 3 bases; unmatched bases: 9. CDR1 and CDR2 were assigned from the germline V gene as SGHRS and YFSETQ.

This TCR was recovered from a person aged 18-60 years who received the Ad26.COV2.S COVID-19 vaccine or a placebo. The chain is assembled from TRBV5-1 and TRBJ1-4, and TRBD1 aligns with 10 junction nucleotides. This specimen was peripheral blood, taken in a trial of Ad26.COV2.S vaccine versus placebo. The base sequence is TGCGCCAGCAGCTTGTTTGGACAGGGGGTGATGGCTAATGAAAAACTGTTTTTT. The translation is CASSLFGQGVMANEKLFF.